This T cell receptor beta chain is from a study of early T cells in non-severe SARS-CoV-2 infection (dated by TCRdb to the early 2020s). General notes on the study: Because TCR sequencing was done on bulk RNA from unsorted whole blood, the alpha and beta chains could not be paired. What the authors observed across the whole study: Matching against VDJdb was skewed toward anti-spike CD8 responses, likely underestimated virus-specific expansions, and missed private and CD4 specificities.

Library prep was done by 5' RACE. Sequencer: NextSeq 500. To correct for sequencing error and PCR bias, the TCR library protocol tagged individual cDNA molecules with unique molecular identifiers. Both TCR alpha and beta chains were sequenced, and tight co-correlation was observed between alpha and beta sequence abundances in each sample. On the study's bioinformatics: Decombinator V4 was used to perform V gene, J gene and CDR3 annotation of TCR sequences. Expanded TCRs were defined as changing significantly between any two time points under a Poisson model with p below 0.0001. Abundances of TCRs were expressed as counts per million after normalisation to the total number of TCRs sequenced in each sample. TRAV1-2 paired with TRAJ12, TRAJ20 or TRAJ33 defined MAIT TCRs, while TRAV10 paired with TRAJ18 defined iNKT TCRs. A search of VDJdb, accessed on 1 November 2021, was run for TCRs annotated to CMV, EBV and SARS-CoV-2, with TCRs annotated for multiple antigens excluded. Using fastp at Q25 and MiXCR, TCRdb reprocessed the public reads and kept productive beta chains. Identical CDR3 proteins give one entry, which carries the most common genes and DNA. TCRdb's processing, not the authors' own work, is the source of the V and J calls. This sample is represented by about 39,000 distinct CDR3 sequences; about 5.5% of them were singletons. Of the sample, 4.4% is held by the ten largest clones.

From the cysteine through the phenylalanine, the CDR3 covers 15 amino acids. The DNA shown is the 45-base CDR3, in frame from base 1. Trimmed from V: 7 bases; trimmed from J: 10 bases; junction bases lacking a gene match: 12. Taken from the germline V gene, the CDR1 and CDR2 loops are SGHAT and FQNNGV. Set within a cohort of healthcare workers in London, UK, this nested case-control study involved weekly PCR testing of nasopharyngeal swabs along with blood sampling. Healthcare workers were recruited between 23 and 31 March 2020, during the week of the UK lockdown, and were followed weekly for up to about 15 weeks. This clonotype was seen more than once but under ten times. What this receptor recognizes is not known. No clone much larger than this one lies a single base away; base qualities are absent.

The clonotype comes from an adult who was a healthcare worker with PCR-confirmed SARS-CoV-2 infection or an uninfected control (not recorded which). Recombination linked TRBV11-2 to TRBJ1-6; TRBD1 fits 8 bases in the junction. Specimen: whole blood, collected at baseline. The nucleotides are TGTGCCAGCACCCAGGGGGACAGGAACGGGTCACCCCTCCACTTT. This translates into CASTQGDRNGSPLHF.